The 10 T cell receptor beta chains below come from one sample, sequenced in a study of blood T cells in healthy people across ages. Together with a sample-barcoded 5' primer, a J-beta primer mix was included in a second PCR lasting roughly 7 to 11 cycles. TCRdb reanalysed the 5' RACE reads using MiXCR and keeps one entry per CDR3 protein. Here the sample spans almost 1 million distinct CDR3 sequences, 51% being singletons. The specimen sequenced was blood. These receptors all stem from an older woman in good health.

V is TRBV5-5 and J is TRBJ2-7, with 8 positions matching TRBD2. V was clipped by 0 bases and J by 6 bases; unmatched bases: 14. This CDR3 has 17 residues. Per the germline V gene, CDR1 is SGHKS and CDR2 is YYEKEE (reference sequence). CDR3 sequence: CASSLVSTVAGSGEQYF. The CDR3, as DNA: TGTGCCAGCAGCTTGGTTAGTACGGTAGCGGGATCTGGCGAGCAGTACTTC. Supplemented by reference TRBV5-5 and TRBJ2-7, the full variable domain reads DAGVTQSPTHLIKTRGQQVTLRCSPISGHKSVSWYQQVLGQGPQFIFQYYEKEERGRGNFPDRFSARQFPNYSSELNVNALLLGDSALYLCASSLVSTVAGSGEQYFGPGTRLTVT.

CDR3: CASSPRDSSGANVLTF. The CDR3 nucleotides read TGTGCCAGCAGTCCCAGGGACAGCTCTGGGGCCAACGTCCTGACTTTC. The rearrangement links TRBV12-3 or TRBV12-4 to TRBJ2-6; TRBD1 agrees at 7 bases. V was clipped by 5 bases and J by 0 bases; unmatched bases: 4. This CDR3 comprises 16 residues.

This clonotype was seen a few times. The gene calls are TRBV20-1 and TRBJ1-4; D is undetermined. Germline CDR1 reads DFQATT; CDR2 reads SNEGSKA (reference sequence). Trimming left V 3 bases short and J 0 bases short, with 14 bases between. CDR3 length equals 16 residues. The DNA of the CDR3 is TGCAGTGCTAGTACGGTCGGAACTGCAACTAATGAAAAACTGTTTTTT. Translation: CSASTVGTATNEKLFF.

Written as DNA, the CDR3 is TGTGCCAGCAGCCAAGATGGTAGCGCCCAGCGGATTCAGTACTTC. Translating gives CASSQDGSAQRIQYF. V gene TRBV3-1 combines with J gene TRBJ2-4, with D possibly TRBD2 on 5 matching bases. Per germline, CDR1 LGHDT and CDR2 YNNKEL (reference sequence). V was pared by 0 bases and J by 10 bases, with 16 bases between. CDR3 length equals 15 residues.

The chain has TRBV20-1 and TRBJ2-2, with 7 bases identical to TRBD2. The CDR3 loop spans 16 amino acids. V shed 0 bases, J shed 3 bases, and the junction held 7 bases outside the gene matches. Germline V CDR1 and CDR2: DFQATT, SNEGSKA (reference sequence). Written as DNA, the CDR3 is TGCAGTGCTAGAGATGGCGGGAGTTCCTACACCGGGGAGCTGTTTTTT. This translates into CSARDGGSSYTGELFF.

The J gene is TRBJ2-5, the V gene TRBV28; weak D call: TRBD1 (6 bases). Germline V gene lookup returns CDR1 MDHEN and CDR2 SYDVKM. There are 16 residues in the CDR3. Trimming took 2 bases from V and 2 from J, leaving 15 bases between them. The DNA of the CDR3 is TGTGCCAGCAGTTTAAAGGCAGGGGAGCCTCAAGAGACCCAGTACTTC. It encodes CASSLKAGEPQETQYF.

V usage is TRBV20-1 and J usage is TRBJ1-5; the D is unclear. The ends were cut back, 1 base at V and 3 bases at J, with 10 bases in the middle. The CDR3 loop spans 14 amino acids. Germline CDR1 and CDR2: DFQATT and SNEGSKA (reference sequence). CDR3 DNA sequence: TGCAGTGCTAGAGGCGGCCGCAACAATCAGCCCCAGCATTTT. This encodes CSARGGRNNQPQHF.

This chain links TRBV4-3 with TRBJ2-3, with 10 bases matching TRBD1. The length of the CDR3 is 16 residues. Germline V CDR1 and CDR2: LGHNA, YSLEER. Trimming cost V 1 base and J 4 bases; bases outside gene matches: 5. The DNA of the CDR3 is TGCGCCAGCAGCCAAGGCTTTGGACAGGGGGCAGATACGCAGTATTTT. Protein product: CASSQGFGQGADTQYF.

The CDR3 here is CASSARQVLSYNEQFF. CDR3 bases: TGTGCCAGCAGTGCCAGACAGGTCCTCTCCTACAATGAGCAGTTCTTC. The V gene is TRBV25-1, the J gene TRBJ2-1; TRBD1 is a possible D gene (6 bases). V lost 4 bases and J lost 0, with 13 bases in between. Per germline, CDR1 MGHDK and CDR2 SYGVNS. This CDR3 spans 16 amino acids.

The V call is TRBV28, the J call TRBJ2-4, with a possible D match to TRBD1 (5 bases). The CDR3 runs to 17 residues. V was trimmed by 6 bases and J by 1 base, leaving 19 bases between them. CDR1 MDHEN and CDR2 SYDVKM come from the germline V gene. The DNA of the CDR3 is TGTGCCAGCAGCCCACCCCACTACAGGTTTGCCAAAAACATTCAGTACTTC. It yields the protein CASSPPHYRFAKNIQYF.